This TCR beta chain was captured in a study of cytomegalovirus exposure and HLA in healthy donors. Looking at the study overall: Among the 300 to 400 donors who were genotyped, about 84% fell in the genetic ancestry cluster that is associated with self-reported Caucasian donors.

The PCR contained 60 Vbeta and 13 Jbeta primers. This table comes from immunoSEQ multiplex PCR, and its TCRdb copy is limited to in-frame clones, with some not included. The sample gives about 160,000 clones, around 88% of which show up once; under 0.95% is in the top ten. To note about this clone: Its antigen is unidentified.

Study conclusions and caveats: Likely technical artifact: a cluster of highly shared sequence variants. A few of the chains that were CMV-associated were confirmed in vitro to be specific for CMV antigens. Cytomegalovirus-associated TCR beta chains were listed, numbering roughly 150.

The CDR3 runs 16 residues. Germline-derived CDR1 and CDR2 are MDHEN and SYDVKM. V trimming: 2 bases; J trimming: 1 base; junction bases outside the gene matches: 8. The clonotype originates from a woman aged 25 to 39 in good health and CMV-seronegative. This chain links TRBV28 with TRBJ2-7; 7 positions match TRBD2. Sample: PBMCs. CDR3 protein: CASSLPQASGSYEQYF. The DNA of the CDR3 is TGTGCCAGCAGTTTACCCCAGGCTAGCGGATCCTACGAGCAGTACTTC. Using reference TRBV28 and TRBJ2-7 for the parts outside the CDR3, the full variable domain is DVKVTQSSRYLVKRTGEKVFLECVQDMDHENMFWYRQDPGLGLRLIYFSYDVKMKEKGDIPEGYSVSREKKERFSLILESASTNQTSMYLCASSLPQASGSYEQYFGPGTRLTVT.